Described below is a single T cell receptor beta chain sequence and its context. Its specificity is unknown. The sample is drawn from a study of cytotoxic CD8 clonotypes in ibrutinib-treated CLL. General observations from the study: Clonality increased at ibrutinib response and stayed stable in sustained remission. At progression, however, it fell back toward baseline. Baseline-level clonality went beyond age-matched healthy donors and moved in step with circulating CD8+ T-cell counts.

TCR beta libraries used roughly 1.8 micrograms of DNA from cryopreserved PBMCs. Losses at the gene ends were 4 bases for V and 6 bases for J; bases not matched to a gene: 8. The CDR3 extends over 17 amino acids. The germline V gene has CDR1 SGHNT and CDR2 YYREEE (reference sequence). Profiling relied on immunoSEQ multiplex PCR, and the TCRdb table lists in-frame clones only, not all of them. The table includes roughly 160,000 clones, approximately 80% detected once. This sample comprised PBMCs, obtained after 24 months of ibrutinib treatment. This TCR was sampled from a human donor with chronic lymphocytic leukemia. The V and J genes are TRBV5-4 and TRBJ2-1; TRBD2 aligns across 15 bases. This CDR3 reads CASSQGLAGGRGNEQFF. The CDR3 nucleotides are TGTGCCAGCAGCCAGGGACTAGCGGGAGGTCGGGGCAATGAGCAGTTCTTC.